The 17 T cell receptor beta chains below all came from one sample that was sequenced in a study of regulatory T cells in long-lasting Graves disease. The TCR beta library used iRepertoire HTBI primers with Arm-PCR amplification of CDR3. TCRdb called the multiplex PCR reads again in MiXCR, with one record for every CDR3 protein. Of around 420,000 distinct CDR3 sequences listed, 15% are singletons. Described time point: newly diagnosed GD, antithyroid drugs for less than 3 months. Preparation of the TCR library used RNA extracted from PBMCs. This sample was shared with a second study, whose subject was T cells in Graves' hyperthyroidism and ophthalmopathy.

The sample consisted of peripheral blood mononuclear cells (PBMCs), taken at new diagnosis, from a patient treated with antithyroid drugs. The receptors were gathered from a woman between 40 and 55 years old with Graves disease.

At least ten counts were recorded for this clonotype. The gene calls are TRBV29-1 and TRBJ2-3, with D perhaps TRBD2 (5 bases). Trimming took 6 bases from V and 4 from J, leaving 17 bases between them. Germline loops: CDR1 SQVTM, CDR2 ANQGSEA. The CDR3 consists of 14 residues. The CDR3 here is CSVPGVLSSDTQYF. CDR3 bases: TGCAGCGTCCCCGGGGTCCTCAGCTCAGATACGCAGTATTTT.

This clonotype was counted a few times. The chain joins TRBV28 to TRBJ1-4, with a tentative D call TRBD1 (5 bases). CDR3 length: 14 residues. Germline assignment: CDR1 MDHEN and CDR2 SYDVKM. V lost 6 bases and J 8 bases, leaving 16 bases between the germline ends. The CDR3 DNA reads TGTGCCAGCAGCCCCACCGAGGGGCTCGAAAAACTGTTTTTT. It translates to CASSPTEGLEKLFF.

The sample holds many counts of this clonotype. The rearrangement links TRBV2 to TRBJ2-5; a possible D gene is TRBD1 (5 bases). The V gene's germline CDR1 is SNHLY and CDR2 FYNNEI. V lost 8 bases, J lost 0 bases, and 13 bases lay in between. This CDR3 spans 14 amino acids. CDR3 coding DNA: TGTGCCAGCCGTGGGGCGGCGTACCAAGAGACCCAGTACTTC. This translates into CASRGAAYQETQYF.

The V gene is TRBV7-3, the J gene TRBJ2-1; 11 bases line up with TRBD2. Germline-derived CDR1 and CDR2 are SGHTA and FQGTGA. The length of the CDR3 is 16 residues. V gave up 8 bases and J gave up 6 bases; unmatched junction bases: 12. CDR3 DNA: TGTGCCAGCGCCCCGGGGGTAGCGGGAGGGCCCAATGAGCAGTTCTTC. Translated: CASAPGVAGGPNEQFF.

This clonotype was observed at least ten times. The CDR3 nucleotides are TGTGCCTGGAGTGTAGGGGCTGTAAATCAGCCCCAGCATTTT. It translates to CAWSVGAVNQPQHF. The rearrangement uses TRBV30 and TRBJ1-5, with a weak D call TRBD1 (5 bases). Trimming stripped 0 bases from V and 4 bases from J, with 10 bases between. Germline CDR1 reads GTSNPN; CDR2 reads SVGIG (reference sequence). The CDR3 has 14 amino acids.

Many counts were recorded for this clonotype. This chain connects TRBV19 to TRBJ2-7, with 9 bases fitting TRBD2. The CDR3 is 16 residues long. Germline CDR1 LNHDA, CDR2 SQIVND (reference sequence). V shed 0 bases and J 7 bases; nucleotides not matched to a gene: 10. The CDR3 DNA sequence: TGTGCCAGTAGTATAGATCGGGCAGTCAGCGGGAGGGAGCAGTACTTC. It encodes CASSIDRAVSGREQYF.

This clonotype was found many times. The chain recombines TRBV12-3 or TRBV12-4 with TRBJ2-3, with D possibly TRBD2 on 6 matching bases. The V gene lost 1 base and the J gene lost 10 bases, with 18 bases spanning the gap. CDR3 length: 15 amino acids. CDR3 protein: CASSLVFGGGVAQYF. CDR3 nucleotide sequence: TGTGCCAGCAGTTTAGTATTCGGTGGAGGGGTTGCGCAGTATTTT.

This clonotype has more than one count but fewer than ten. This chain uses TRBV10-3 with TRBJ1-1; 8 bases fit TRBD1. CDR3 length equals 14 residues. The trim removed 6 bases at V and 0 bases at J, leaving 3 bases unmatched. Germline V gives CDR1 ENHRY, CDR2 SYGVKD. Here the CDR3 DNA reads TGTGCCATCAGCCGGACAGGGATGAACACTGAAGCTTTCTTT. Its translation: CAISRTGMNTEAFF.

This clonotype was counted many times. The J gene is TRBJ1-2, the V gene TRBV6-5; 8 nucleotides match TRBD1. The CDR3 covers 17 residues. Germline-derived CDR1 and CDR2 are MNHEY and SVGAGI. J was trimmed by 6 bases and V by 2 bases; bases with no gene match: 14. The CDR3 region is CASSYEAGGSGPDGYTF. The CDR3, as DNA: TGTGCCAGCAGTTACGAGGCAGGGGGCTCAGGTCCGGATGGCTACACCTTC.

This clonotype was found a few times. The rearrangement links TRBV3-1 to TRBJ2-1; maybe TRBD2 (6 bases). This CDR3 region has 17 residues. The V and J ends lost 0 bases and 1 base respectively, with 13 bases between them. Germline V gene data show CDR1 as LGHDT and CDR2 as YNNKEL (reference sequence). The CDR3 bases are TGTGCCAGCAGCCAAGATCTTGTGACTAGATCCTACAATGAGCAGTTCTTC. This translates into CASSQDLVTRSYNEQFF.

There are many counts of this clonotype. This chain links TRBV27 with TRBJ2-7, with D perhaps matching TRBD2 (5 bases). CDR3 size: 14 residues. Germline V gives CDR1 MNHEY, CDR2 SMNVEV (reference sequence). V was shortened by 5 bases and J by 7 bases, with 18 bases between the two germline ends. CDR3 sequence reads: CASSVRALPGEQYF. In nucleotides, the CDR3 is TGTGCCAGCAGTGTCCGGGCCCTCCCGGGGGAGCAGTACTTC.

This rearrangement joins TRBV30 to TRBJ2-1; 9 positions match TRBD2. The DNA end lines up better with TRBJ2-5; the J call may be wrong. CDR3 length equals 15 residues. Germline CDR1 is GTSNPN and CDR2 is SVGIG (reference sequence). CDR3: CAWSVKLAGSRTQYF. The CDR3 DNA reads TGTGCCTGGAGTGTCAAGCTAGCGGGGTCGAGGACCCAGTACTTC.

This chain joins TRBV11-3 and TRBJ1-3, with 9 bases that match TRBD1. Per germline, CDR1 SGHNT and CDR2 YENEEA. With 7 bases clipped from V and 8 bases from J, the junction kept 9 bases outside the gene matches. This CDR3 has 14 residues. The CDR3 sequence: CASTRQGDLDTIYF. The CDR3 DNA sequence: TGTGCCAGCACCCGACAGGGGGATTTGGACACCATATATTTT. Full variable domain (remainder filled in from reference TRBV11-3 and TRBJ1-3): EAGVVQSPRYKIIEKKQPVAFWCNPISGHNTLYWYLQNLGQGPELLIRYENEEAVDDSQLPKDRFSAERLKGVDSTLKIQPAELGDSAVYLCASTRQGDLDTIYFGEGSWLTVV.

This clonotype was recorded at least ten times. V gene TRBV11-2 combines with J gene TRBJ2-2; D gene ambiguous. The germline gives CDR1 SGHAT, CDR2 FQNNGV. Trimming pared 0 bases from V and 3 bases from J, leaving 5 bases between. The CDR3 extends over 14 amino acids. Here the CDR3 reads CASSLDDDTGELFF. DNA for the CDR3: TGTGCCAGCAGCTTAGATGATGACACCGGGGAGCTGTTTTTT.

This clonotype was recorded at least ten times. This chain uses TRBV2 with TRBJ2-1; D uncertain. This CDR3 is 13 amino acids long. The V end lost 4 bases, the J end lost 5 bases, and 9 bases lay between the germline ends. From germline, CDR1 is SNHLY and CDR2 FYNNEI. Here the CDR3 reads CASSVGPNNEQFF. The CDR3 coding sequence is TGTGCCAGCAGTGTAGGGCCCAACAATGAGCAGTTCTTC.

Worth noting for this clonotype: This may be a read error: a much more frequent sequence differs by one nucleotide. The CDR3 here is CGVGPYNEQFF. The CDR3, as DNA: TGCGGCGTTGGCCCCTACAATGAGCAGTTCTTC. This chain uses TRBV29-1 with TRBJ2-1; D gene unclear. CDR1 is SQVTM, CDR2 ANQGSEA, per germline. The CDR3 extends over 11 amino acids.

This clonotype was found many times. V and J are TRBV5-1 and TRBJ2-1, with D perhaps matching TRBD1 (7 bases). Germline CDR1 SGHRS, CDR2 YFSETQ. The germline V and J ends were trimmed by 6 bases and 4 bases, with 17 bases remaining between them. The CDR3 length is 15 residues. The CDR3 region has the DNA TGCGCCAGCACTCCGGGCGGGACAGCTTACAATGAGCAGTTCTTC. Translated: CASTPGGTAYNEQFF.